This TCR beta chain was captured by sequencing in a study of shared clonotypes between healthy human individuals. As concerns this clone: Its antigen is as yet unknown.

Germline V gene data show CDR1 as MDHEN and CDR2 as SYDVKM. The CDR3 loop spans 14 amino acids. Trimming took 4 bases from V and 4 from J, leaving 11 bases between them. Study outcomes and limitations: Sampling included only blood; tissue repertoires likely differ.

Several immunoSEQ plates received, in even portions, the genomic DNA of each subset. Clones were read by immunoSEQ multiplex PCR, and TCRdb kept only the in-frame ones, dropping some. Of about 490,000 clones listed, approximately 80% are singletons. The clonotype comes from a woman aged 40 to 49 in good health. Some clones in this sample may be carry-over from other donors' samples. The chain joins TRBV28 to TRBJ2-1, with D maybe TRBD2 (6 bases). The sequenced sample consisted of PBMCs. The CDR3 region is CASSSRERYNEQFF. CDR3 DNA sequence: TGTGCCAGCAGTTCACGGGAGAGATACAATGAGCAGTTCTTC.